The sequence of this T cell receptor (beta chain) was determined in a study of T cell repertoires in cytomegalovirus infection. Study-level information: HLA-B-restricted CMV epitopes that are well studied were used alongside recently identified HLA-C-restricted ones. Public TCR beta signatures marked donors with CMV infection and the matching HLA. Study observations and caveats: HLA-C-restricted CMV clonotypes gave the most frequent clonotype in two of eight donors.

The table lists this clonotype with a few counts. The target antigen is unknown. TCRdb redid the calling of the reads with MiXCR, one entry per CDR3 protein. The sample holds approximately 730,000 distinct CDR3 sequences, roughly 28% seen once. From germline, CDR1 is LNHDA and CDR2 SQIVND (reference sequence). This CDR3 contains 13 residues. Between the trimmed V and J ends, which lost 3 bases and 3 bases, there was a span of 9 bases. This chain uses TRBV19 with TRBJ2-7, with D unclear. The sequence was obtained from a human donor in good health (CMV status not recorded). Some clones in this sample may be carry-over from other donors' samples. The sequencing used cultured CD8+ T cells from PBMCs, collected from culture after CMV antigen stimulation. CDR3 region: CASSMDTLYEQYF. The CDR3 DNA is TGTGCCAGTAGTATGGATACCCTCTACGAGCAGTACTTC.